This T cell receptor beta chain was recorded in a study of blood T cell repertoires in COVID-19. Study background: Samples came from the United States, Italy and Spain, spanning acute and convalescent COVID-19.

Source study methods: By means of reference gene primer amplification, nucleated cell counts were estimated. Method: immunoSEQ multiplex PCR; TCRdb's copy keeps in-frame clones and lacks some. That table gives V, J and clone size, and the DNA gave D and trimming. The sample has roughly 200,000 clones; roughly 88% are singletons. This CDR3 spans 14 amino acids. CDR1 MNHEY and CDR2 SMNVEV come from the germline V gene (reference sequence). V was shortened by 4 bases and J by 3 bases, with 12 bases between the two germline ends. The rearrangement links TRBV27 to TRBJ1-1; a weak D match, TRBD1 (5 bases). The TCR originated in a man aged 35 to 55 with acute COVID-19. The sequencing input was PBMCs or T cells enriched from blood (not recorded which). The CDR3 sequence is CASSWRGLDTEAFF. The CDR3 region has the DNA TGTGCCAGCAGTTGGAGGGGTCTCGACACTGAAGCTTTCTTT.